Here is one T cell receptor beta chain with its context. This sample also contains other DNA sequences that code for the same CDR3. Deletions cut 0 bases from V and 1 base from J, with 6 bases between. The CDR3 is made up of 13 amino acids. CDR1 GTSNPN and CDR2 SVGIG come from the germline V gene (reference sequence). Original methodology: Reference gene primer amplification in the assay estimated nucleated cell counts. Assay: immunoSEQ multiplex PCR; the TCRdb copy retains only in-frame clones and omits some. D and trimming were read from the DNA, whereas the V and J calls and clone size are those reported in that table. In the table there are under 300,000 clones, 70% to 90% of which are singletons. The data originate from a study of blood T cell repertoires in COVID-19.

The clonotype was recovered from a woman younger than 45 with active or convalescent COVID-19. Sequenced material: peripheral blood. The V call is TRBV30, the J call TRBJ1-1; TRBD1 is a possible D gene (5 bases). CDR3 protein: CAWSVGGNTEAFF. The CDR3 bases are TGTGCCTGGAGTGTGGGGGGGAACACTGAAGCTTTCTTT. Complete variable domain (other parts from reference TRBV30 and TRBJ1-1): SQTIHQWPATLVQPVGSPLSLECTVEGTSNPNLYWYRQAAGRGLQLLFYSVGIGQISSEVPQNLSASRPQDRQFILSSKKLLLSDSGFYLCAWSVGGNTEAFFGQGTRLTVV.